Below are 2 T cell receptor beta chains sequenced from a single sample in a study of cytomegalovirus exposure and HLA in healthy donors. Repertoires were generated with immunoSEQ multiplex PCR, while TCRdb's copy carries only in-frame clones and drops some. Found here are about 98,000 clones, about 95% of them singletons; the top ten hold 0.89%. What was sequenced was PBMCs. The receptors were gathered from a woman aged 18-35 years in good health and CMV-seronegative.

The rearrangement uses TRBV27 and TRBJ1-2, with a tentative D call TRBD1 (6 bases). Germline V CDR1 and CDR2: MNHEY, SMNVEV (reference sequence). The length of the CDR3 is 19 residues. Trimming pared 8 bases from V and 1 base from J, leaving 29 bases between. The CDR3 bases are TGTGCCAGCGGGTCCTTTAATCGGGACACGAGAGGTCTTAACTATGGCTACACCTTC. Translating gives CASGSFNRDTRGLNYGYTF.

The chain links TRBV9 to TRBJ2-1; 9 positions match TRBD2. CDR1 and CDR2 (germline): SGDLS, YYNGEE. The CDR3 length is 16 residues. After removal of 0 bases from V and 7 bases from J, the junction contained 8 bases not matched to a gene. CDR3 loop: CASSVEGLAGRNEQFF. In DNA, the CDR3 is TGTGCCAGCAGCGTAGAAGGGCTAGCGGGAAGGAATGAGCAGTTCTTC.